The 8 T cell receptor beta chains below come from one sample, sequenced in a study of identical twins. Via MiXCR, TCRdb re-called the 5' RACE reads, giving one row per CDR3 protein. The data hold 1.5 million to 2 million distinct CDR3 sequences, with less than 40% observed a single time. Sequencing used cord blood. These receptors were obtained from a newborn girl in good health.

CDR3 sequence (DNA): TGCAGTGCTAGGGGACCGATAGCGGGCCGCGGCACAGATACGCAGTATTTT. Its protein is CSARGPIAGRGTDTQYF. The chain employs TRBV20-1 and TRBJ2-3; 7 bases align to TRBD2. J lost 1 base, V lost 3 bases, and 13 bases had no gene match. The CDR3 runs to 17 residues. In germline, CDR1 is DFQATT, CDR2 SNEGSKA (reference sequence).

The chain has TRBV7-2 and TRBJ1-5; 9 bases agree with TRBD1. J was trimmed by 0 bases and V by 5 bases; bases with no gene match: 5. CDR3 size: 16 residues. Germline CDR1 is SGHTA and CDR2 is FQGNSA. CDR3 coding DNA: TGTGCCAGCAGCCTAGGGACAGGGCATAGCAATCAGCCCCAGCATTTT. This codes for CASSLGTGHSNQPQHF.

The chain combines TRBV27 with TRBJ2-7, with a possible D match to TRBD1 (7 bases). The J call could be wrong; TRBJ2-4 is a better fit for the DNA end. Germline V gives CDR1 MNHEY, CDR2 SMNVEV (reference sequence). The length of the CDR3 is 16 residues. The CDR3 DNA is TGTGCCAGCAGTTCCCCTTATGGAGGGGGCGGGAACATTCAGTACTTC. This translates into CASSSPYGGGGNIQYF.

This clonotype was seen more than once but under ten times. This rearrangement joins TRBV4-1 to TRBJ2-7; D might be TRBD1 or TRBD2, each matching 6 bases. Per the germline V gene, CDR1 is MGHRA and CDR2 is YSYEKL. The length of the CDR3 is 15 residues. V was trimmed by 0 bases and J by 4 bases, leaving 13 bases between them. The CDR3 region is CASSQDRGTLYEQYF. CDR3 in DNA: TGCGCCAGCAGCCAAGATCGGGGGACACTATACGAGCAGTACTTC.

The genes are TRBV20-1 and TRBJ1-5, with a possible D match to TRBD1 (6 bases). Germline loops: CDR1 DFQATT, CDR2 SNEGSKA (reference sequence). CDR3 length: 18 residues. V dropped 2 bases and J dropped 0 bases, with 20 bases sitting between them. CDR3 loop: CSARSPGRGGYSNQPQHF. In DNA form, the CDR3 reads TGCAGTGCTAGAAGCCCAGGCAGGGGAGGTTATAGCAATCAGCCCCAGCATTTT.

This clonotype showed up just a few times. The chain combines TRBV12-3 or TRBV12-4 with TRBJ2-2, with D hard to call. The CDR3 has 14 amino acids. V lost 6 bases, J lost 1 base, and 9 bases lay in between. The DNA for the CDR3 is TGTGCCAGCAGCCGACTGCTGAACACCGGGGAGCTGTTTTTT. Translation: CASSRLLNTGELFF.

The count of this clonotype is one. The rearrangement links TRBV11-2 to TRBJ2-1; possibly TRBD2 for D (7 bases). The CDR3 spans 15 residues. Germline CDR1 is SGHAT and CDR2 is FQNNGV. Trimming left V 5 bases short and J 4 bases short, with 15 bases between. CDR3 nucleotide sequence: TGTGCCAGCAGCCAAGAGGGGGGGCTATACAATGAGCAGTTCTTC. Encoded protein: CASSQEGGLYNEQFF.

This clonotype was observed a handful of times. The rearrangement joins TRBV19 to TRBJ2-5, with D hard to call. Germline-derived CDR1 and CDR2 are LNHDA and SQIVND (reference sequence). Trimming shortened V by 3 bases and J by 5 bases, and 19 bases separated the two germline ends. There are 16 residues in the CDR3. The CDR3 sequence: CASSISGLGEEETQYF. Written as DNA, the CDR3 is TGTGCCAGTAGTATCTCCGGTTTAGGCGAGGAGGAGACCCAGTACTTC.